These 2 T cell receptor beta chains originate from one sample sequenced in a study of monozygotic twins with inflammatory bowel disease. For each CDR3 protein, TCRdb gives one entry from its re-call of the 5' RACE reads, without DNA. The listing records more than 300,000 distinct CDR3 sequences. The sample was blood. The origin of the receptors is a human donor with ulcerative colitis or Crohn's disease, or a healthy co-twin of an affected twin (not recorded which).

The CDR3: CASSVGPGGLYEQYF. The chain joins TRBV9 to TRBJ2-7; TCRdb indicates TRBD1, and absent DNA this call remains unverified. Germline V gene data show CDR1 as SGDLS and CDR2 as YYNGEE. The CDR3 sequence is 15 residues long.

This sequence joins TRBV3-1 and TRBJ2-3. CDR1 and CDR2 from the germline V gene are LGHDT and YNNKEL (reference sequence). The CDR3 runs to 15 residues. The CDR3 sequence is CASSQDTTSGAAQYF.